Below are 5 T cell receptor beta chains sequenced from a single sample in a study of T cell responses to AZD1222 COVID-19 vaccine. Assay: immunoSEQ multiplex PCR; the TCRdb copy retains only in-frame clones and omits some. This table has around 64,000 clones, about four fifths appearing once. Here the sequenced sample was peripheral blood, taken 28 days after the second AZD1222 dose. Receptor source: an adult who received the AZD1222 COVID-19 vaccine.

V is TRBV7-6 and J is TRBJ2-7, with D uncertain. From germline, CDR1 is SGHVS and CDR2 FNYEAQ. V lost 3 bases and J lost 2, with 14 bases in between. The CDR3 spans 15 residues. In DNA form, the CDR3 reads TGTGCCAGCAGCTTCGACGCGGAGAGTCCCTACGAGCAGTACTTC. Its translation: CASSFDAESPYEQYF.

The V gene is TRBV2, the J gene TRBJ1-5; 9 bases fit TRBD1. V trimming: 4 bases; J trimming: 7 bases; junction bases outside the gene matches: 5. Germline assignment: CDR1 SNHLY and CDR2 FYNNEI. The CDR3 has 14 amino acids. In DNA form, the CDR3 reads TGTGCCAGCAGTGTGGGACAGGGTTTGCAGCCCCAGCATTTT. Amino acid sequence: CASSVGQGLQPQHF. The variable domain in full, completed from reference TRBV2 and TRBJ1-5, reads EPEVTQTPSHQVTQMGQEVILRCVPISNHLYFYWYRQILGQKVEFLVSFYNNEISEKSEIFDDQFSVERPDGSNFTLKIRSTKLEDSAMYFCASSVGQGLQPQHFGDGTRLSIL.

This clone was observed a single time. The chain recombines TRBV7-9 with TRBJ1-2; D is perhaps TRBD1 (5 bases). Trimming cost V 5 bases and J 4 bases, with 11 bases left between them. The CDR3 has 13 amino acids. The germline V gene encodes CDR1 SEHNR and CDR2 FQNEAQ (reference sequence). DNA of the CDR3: TGTGCCAGCAGCCTCACTGGGGGCTATGGCTACACCTTC. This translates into CASSLTGGYGYTF. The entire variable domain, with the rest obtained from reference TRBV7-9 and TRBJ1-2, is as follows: DTGVSQNPRHKITKRGQNVTFRCDPISEHNRLYWYRQTLGQGPEFLTYFQNEAQLEKSRLLSDRFSAERPKGSFSTLEIQRTEQGDSAMYLCASSLTGGYGYTFGSGTRLTVV.

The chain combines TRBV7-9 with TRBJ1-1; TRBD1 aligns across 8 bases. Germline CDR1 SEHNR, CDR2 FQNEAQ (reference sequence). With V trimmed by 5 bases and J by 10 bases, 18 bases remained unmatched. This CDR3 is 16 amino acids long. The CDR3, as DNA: TGTGCCAGCAGCCCTCACCTAGGGGACAGGCCTCAATTAGCTTTCTTT. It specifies CASSPHLGDRPQLAFF.

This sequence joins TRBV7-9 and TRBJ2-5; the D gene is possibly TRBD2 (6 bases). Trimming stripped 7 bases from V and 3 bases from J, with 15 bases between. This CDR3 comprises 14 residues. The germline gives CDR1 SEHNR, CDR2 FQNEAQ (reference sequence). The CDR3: CASTSVGGEETQYF. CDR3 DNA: TGTGCCAGCACCTCCGTGGGAGGAGAAGAGACCCAGTACTTC.